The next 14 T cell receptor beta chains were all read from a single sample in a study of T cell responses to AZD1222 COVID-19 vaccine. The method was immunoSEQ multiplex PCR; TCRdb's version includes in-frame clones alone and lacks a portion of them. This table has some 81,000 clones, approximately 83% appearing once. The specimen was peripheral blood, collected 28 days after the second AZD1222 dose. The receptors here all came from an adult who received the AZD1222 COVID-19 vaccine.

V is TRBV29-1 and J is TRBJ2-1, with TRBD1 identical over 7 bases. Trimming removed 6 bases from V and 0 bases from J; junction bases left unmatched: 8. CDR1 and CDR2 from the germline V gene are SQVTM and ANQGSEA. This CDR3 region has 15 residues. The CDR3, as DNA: TGCAGCGTAAACAGGGGTCCTAGCTCCTACAATGAGCAGTTCTTC. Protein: CSVNRGPSSYNEQFF.

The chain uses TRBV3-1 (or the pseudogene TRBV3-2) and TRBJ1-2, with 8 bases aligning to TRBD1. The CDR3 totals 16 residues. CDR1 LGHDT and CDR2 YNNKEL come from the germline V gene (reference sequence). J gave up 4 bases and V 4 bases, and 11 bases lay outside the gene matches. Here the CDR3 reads CASSPGQGPHSYGYTF. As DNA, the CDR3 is TGTGCCAGCAGCCCCGGACAGGGCCCCCATAGCTATGGCTACACCTTC.

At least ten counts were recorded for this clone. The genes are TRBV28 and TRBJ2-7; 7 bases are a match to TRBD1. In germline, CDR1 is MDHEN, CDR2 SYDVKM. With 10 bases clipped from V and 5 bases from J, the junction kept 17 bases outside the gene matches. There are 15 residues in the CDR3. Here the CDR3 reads CATQSIRTGIDEQYF. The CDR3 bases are TGTGCCACCCAGTCTATTAGGACAGGAATTGACGAGCAGTACTTC.

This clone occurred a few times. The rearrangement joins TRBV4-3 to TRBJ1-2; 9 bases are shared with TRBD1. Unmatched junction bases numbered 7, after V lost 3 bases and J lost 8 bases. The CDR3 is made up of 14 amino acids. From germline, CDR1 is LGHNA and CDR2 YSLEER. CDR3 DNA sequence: TGCGCCAGCAGCCAGGAAGGACAGGGGTTAGGCTACACCTTC. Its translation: CASSQEGQGLGYTF.

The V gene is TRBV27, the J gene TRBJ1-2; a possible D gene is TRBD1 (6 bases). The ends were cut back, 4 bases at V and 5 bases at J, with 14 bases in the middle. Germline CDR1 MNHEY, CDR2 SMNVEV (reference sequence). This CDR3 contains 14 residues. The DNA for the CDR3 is TGTGCCAGCAGTTCCACAGACAGGAGATATGGCTACACCTTC. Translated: CASSSTDRRYGYTF.

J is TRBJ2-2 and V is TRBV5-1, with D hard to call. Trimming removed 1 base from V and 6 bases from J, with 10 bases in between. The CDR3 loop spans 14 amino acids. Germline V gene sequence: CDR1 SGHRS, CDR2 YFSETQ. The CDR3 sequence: CASSLSGPAGELFF. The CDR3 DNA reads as TGCGCCAGCAGCTTGAGTGGGCCGGCCGGGGAGCTGTTTTTT.

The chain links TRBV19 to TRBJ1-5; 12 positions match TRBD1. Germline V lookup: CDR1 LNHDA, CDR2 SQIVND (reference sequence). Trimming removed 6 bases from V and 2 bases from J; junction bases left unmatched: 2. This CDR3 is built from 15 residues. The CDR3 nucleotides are TGTGCCAGTAGCGGGACAGGGGGCCGCAATCAGCCCCAGCATTTT. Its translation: CASSGTGGRNQPQHF.

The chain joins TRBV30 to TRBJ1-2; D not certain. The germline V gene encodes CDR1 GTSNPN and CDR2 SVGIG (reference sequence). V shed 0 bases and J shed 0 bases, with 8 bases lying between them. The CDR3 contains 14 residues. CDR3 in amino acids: CAWSVFRTNYGYTF. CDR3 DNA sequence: TGTGCCTGGAGTGTGTTTCGGACTAACTATGGCTACACCTTC.

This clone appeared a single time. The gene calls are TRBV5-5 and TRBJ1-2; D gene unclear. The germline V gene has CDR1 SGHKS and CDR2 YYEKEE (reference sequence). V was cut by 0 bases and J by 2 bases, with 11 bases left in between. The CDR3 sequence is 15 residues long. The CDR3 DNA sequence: TGTGCCAGCAGCTTGGTGCAAAGGCCGAACTATGGCTACACCTTC. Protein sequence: CASSLVQRPNYGYTF. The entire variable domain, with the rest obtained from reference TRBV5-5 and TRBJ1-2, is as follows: DAGVTQSPTHLIKTRGQQVTLRCSPISGHKSVSWYQQVLGQGPQFIFQYYEKEERGRGNFPDRFSARQFPNYSSELNVNALLLGDSALYLCASSLVQRPNYGYTFGSGTRLTVV.

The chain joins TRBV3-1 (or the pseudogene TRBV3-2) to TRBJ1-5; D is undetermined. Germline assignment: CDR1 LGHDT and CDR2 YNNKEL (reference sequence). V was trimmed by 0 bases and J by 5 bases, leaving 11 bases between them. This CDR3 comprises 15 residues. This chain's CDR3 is CASSQDPGVDQPQHF. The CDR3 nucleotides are TGTGCCAGCAGCCAAGATCCCGGGGTGGATCAGCCCCAGCATTTT.

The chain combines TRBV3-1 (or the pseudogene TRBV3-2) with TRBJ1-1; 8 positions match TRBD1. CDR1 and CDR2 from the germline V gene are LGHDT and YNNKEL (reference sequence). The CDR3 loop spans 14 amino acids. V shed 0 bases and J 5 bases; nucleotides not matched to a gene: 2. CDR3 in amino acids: CASSQDTGGTEAFF. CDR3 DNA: TGTGCCAGCAGCCAAGATACAGGGGGAACTGAAGCTTTCTTT.

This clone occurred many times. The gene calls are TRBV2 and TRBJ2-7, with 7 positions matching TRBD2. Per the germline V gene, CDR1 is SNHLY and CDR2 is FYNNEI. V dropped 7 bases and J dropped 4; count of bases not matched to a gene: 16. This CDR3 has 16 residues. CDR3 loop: CASKAGRDPGVYEQYF. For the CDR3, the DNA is TGTGCCAGCAAGGCAGGGAGGGACCCAGGAGTTTACGAGCAGTACTTC.

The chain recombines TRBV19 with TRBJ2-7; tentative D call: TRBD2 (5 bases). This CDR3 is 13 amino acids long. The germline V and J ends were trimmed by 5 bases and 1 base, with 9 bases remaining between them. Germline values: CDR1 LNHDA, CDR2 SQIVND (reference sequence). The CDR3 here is CASSLGGSYEQYF. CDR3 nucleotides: TGTGCCAGTAGTCTCGGAGGATCCTACGAGCAGTACTTC.

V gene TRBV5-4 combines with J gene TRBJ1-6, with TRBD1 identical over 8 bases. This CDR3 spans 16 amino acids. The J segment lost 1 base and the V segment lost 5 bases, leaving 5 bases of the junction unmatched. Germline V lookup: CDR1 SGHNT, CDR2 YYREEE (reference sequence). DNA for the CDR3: TGTGCCAGCAGGCCCGGACAGGGATCCTATAATTCACCCCTCCACTTT. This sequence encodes CASRPGQGSYNSPLHF.